The rows below give T cell receptor beta chains drawn from one sample of a study of T cells after yellow fever vaccination. From the 5' RACE reads, TCRdb called clonotypes with MiXCR, one entry per CDR3 protein. The sample includes some 600,000 distinct CDR3 sequences, 9% to 15% of them seen just once. The sample here was PBMCs, taken on the day of the yellow fever booster vaccination. These receptors were taken from a man aged 30 to 39 who received the YFV17D yellow fever vaccine. Each CDR3 is given with its conserved first and last residue. D genes are given only for firm matches. Where a row states a size, it is once, few, many or the class of an expanded clone; other rows omit it.

v_call	clone_size	d_call	j_call	cdr3_nt	cdr3_aa
TRBV28	-	-	TRBJ2-7	TGTGCCAGCAGTTTGGGGACTGTCATCGCCTACGAGCAGTACTTC	CASSLGTVIAYEQYF
TRBV7-9	few	-	TRBJ1-1	TGTGCCAGCAGCTTAGGGGCCCGGGGGGCTTTCTTT	CASSLGARGAFF
TRBV7-2	-	TRBD2	TRBJ2-1	TGTGCCAGCAGCCCACAAGGTGGGGCGGGAGGGCTCAATGAGCAGTTCTTC	CASSPQGGAGGLNEQFF
TRBV20-1	many	-	TRBJ2-3	TGCAGTGCTAGAGGCGCCCCCCATGGGAGCACAGATACGCAGTATTTT	CSARGAPHGSTDTQYF
TRBV20-1	-	-	TRBJ2-3	TGCAGTGCTCACCCCTCCGGGGGCATTATCACAGATACGCAGTATTTT	CSAHPSGGIITDTQYF
TRBV21-1	-	-	TRBJ2-7	TGTGCCAGCAAGAGACGGTCCTACGAGCAGTACTTC	CASKRRSYEQYF
TRBV4-3	few	-	TRBJ2-5	TGCGCCAGCAGCCAAGATTATAGTCGGCGGATTCAAGAGACCCAGTACTTC	CASSQDYSRRIQETQYF
TRBV12-3/TRBV12-4	-	TRBD2	TRBJ2-4	TGTGCCAGCTGCTTAGGTGAGGGACTAGCGAGTCCAGGGGACATTCAGTACTTC	CASCLGEGLASPGDIQYF
TRBV29-1	-	-	TRBJ1-6	TGCAGCGTTGCCCAGGGTGAGGATTCACCCCTCCACTTT	CSVAQGEDSPLHF
TRBV28	-	TRBD2	TRBJ2-7	TGTGCCAGCAGTTTATCGGCGGGAGGTCACGAGCAGTACTTC	CASSLSAGGHEQYF
TRBV5-1	few	-	TRBJ2-1	TGCGCCAGCAGCTTGGTCGGGGGAGCTTTTGAGCAGTTCTTC	CASSLVGGAFEQFF
TRBV24-1	-	-	TRBJ1-5	TGTGCCACCAGTGAGGCCGGGACCAATCAGCCCCAGCATTTT	CATSEAGTNQPQHF
TRBV20-1	few	-	TRBJ2-7	TGCAGTGTCCTCAACCAGGGTTTAGACAACGAGCAGTACTTC	CSVLNQGLDNEQYF
TRBV29-1	-	-	TRBJ1-1	TGCAGCGTTGTGGGGGCGCGTCTGGGCACTGAAGCTTTCTTT	CSVVGARLGTEAFF
TRBV29-1	-	-	TRBJ2-5	TGCAGCGTTTTTGACAGCCAAGAGACCCAGTACTTC	CSVFDSQETQYF
TRBV18	-	-	TRBJ2-5	TGTGCCAGCTCACCCGTTTACCGAAAAGAGACCCAGTACTTC	CASSPVYRKETQYF
TRBV9	few	-	TRBJ1-1	TGTGCCAGCAGCGTAGGGGGGGGGATGAACACTGAAGCTTTCTTT	CASSVGGGMNTEAFF
TRBV20-1	-	TRBD2	TRBJ2-3	TGCAGTGCTAGAGCTAGCGGGAGGGCCACGGTGGTGACAGATACGCAGTATTTT	CSARASGRATVVTDTQYF
TRBV7-2	few	TRBD2	TRBJ2-7	TGTGCCAGCAGTCAGCGGACTAGCGGGACCCACGAGCAGTACTTC	CASSQRTSGTHEQYF
TRBV7-2	-	TRBD2	TRBJ2-1	TGTGCCAGCAGCAACCCGGGGGGGGAGCAGTTCTTC	CASSNPGGEQFF
TRBV5-1	-	-	TRBJ2-3	TGCGCCAGCAGCTTTGCCATGGATACGGATACGCAGTATTTT	CASSFAMDTDTQYF
TRBV7-2	-	TRBD2	TRBJ2-5	TGTGCCACAGCGGTGGAAGCGGGAGGGCCGGAGACCCAGTACTTC	CATAVEAGGPETQYF
TRBV28	-	-	TRBJ2-7	TGTGCCAGCATAGCGGGACAGCACTACGAGCAGTACTTC	CASIAGQHYEQYF
TRBV6-1	-	-	TRBJ2-2	TGTGCCAGCACCCAGAAGAGATCCGGGGAGCTGTTTTTT	CASTQKRSGELFF
TRBV18	few	-	TRBJ2-1	TGTGCCAGCTCACCTCGGCAGGGGCAGAATGAGCAGTTCTTC	CASSPRQGQNEQFF
TRBV19	few	-	TRBJ2-1	TGTGCCAGTAGTATCCTTCGGGAAAACAATGAGCAGTTCTTC	CASSILRENNEQFF
TRBV7-9	few	-	TRBJ2-7	TGTGCCAGCAACTTGGTTGGGTACGAGCAGTACTTC	CASNLVGYEQYF
TRBV15	-	-	TRBJ1-4	TGTGCCACCAGCATAAACGGGGGACGTAATGAAAAACTGTTTTTT	CATSINGGRNEKLFF